The rows below give T cell receptor beta chains drawn from one sample of a study of blood T cells in healthy people across ages. In TCRdb, the 5' RACE reads were re-called with MiXCR into one record per CDR3 protein. This sample has about 1.8 million distinct CDR3 sequences, with less than 50% found just once. Sequencing was performed on blood. Receptors originate from a woman aged 40 to 49 in good health. Both conserved end residues are part of each CDR3. A D gene is named only where the DNA matches it firmly. Only some rows state a clone size, as once, few, many or a class for expanded clones.

size	J	D	V	DNA	CDR3
NA	TRBJ2-7	TRBD1	TRBV20-1	TGCAGTGCTAGGGTTAGGGGGCACAACTCCTACGAGCAGTACTTC	CSARVRGHNSYEQYF
few	TRBJ1-5	NA	TRBV28	TGTGCCAGCGCCCTTAGCAATCAGCCCCAGCATTTT	CASALSNQPQHF
NA	TRBJ2-1	TRBD1	TRBV20-1	TGCAGTGCTAGAATACAGGGGGGATTTGTCCTCAATGAGCAGTTCTTC	CSARIQGGFVLNEQFF
once	TRBJ1-2	NA	TRBV7-2	TGTGCCAGCAGCTTAGAGTCATGGGGGGGATCTAACTATGGCTACACCTTC	CASSLESWGGSNYGYTF
NA	TRBJ2-5	NA	TRBV7-6	TGTGCCAGCACCCCATTAGGCGGGATTTTACAGGGGAGAAGGTCAGAGACCCAGTACTTC	CASTPLGGILQGRRSETQYF
NA	TRBJ1-5	NA	TRBV20-1	TGCAGTGCTAGTCCCATTGGGGGTTTGGGTCAGCCCCAGCATTTT	CSASPIGGLGQPQHF
NA	TRBJ2-7	TRBD2	TRBV6-5	TGTGCCAGCATTTCACTAGCGGGACATTACGAGCAGTACTTC	CASISLAGHYEQYF
NA	TRBJ2-7	TRBD2	TRBV20-1	TGCAGTGCTAGAGCCGGGACTATCAGCGAGCAGTACTTC	CSARAGTISEQYF
few	TRBJ1-1	TRBD1	TRBV28	TGTGCCAGCAGGTGGACAGGATCCATGAACACTGAAGCTTTCTTT	CASRWTGSMNTEAFF
NA	TRBJ2-1	NA	TRBV5-4	TGTGCCAGCAGCGTCTGGGGCCAATCCCTCTCCCACAATGAGCAGTTCTTC	CASSVWGQSLSHNEQFF
NA	TRBJ2-7	TRBD1	TRBV4-1	TGCGCCAGCAGCCAAGAAGGGACAGGGCTTCGTGAGCAGTACTTC	CASSQEGTGLREQYF
NA	TRBJ2-7	NA	TRBV10-3	TGTGCCATCAGTGAGCCGGGACGGAACTACGAGCAGTACTTC	CAISEPGRNYEQYF